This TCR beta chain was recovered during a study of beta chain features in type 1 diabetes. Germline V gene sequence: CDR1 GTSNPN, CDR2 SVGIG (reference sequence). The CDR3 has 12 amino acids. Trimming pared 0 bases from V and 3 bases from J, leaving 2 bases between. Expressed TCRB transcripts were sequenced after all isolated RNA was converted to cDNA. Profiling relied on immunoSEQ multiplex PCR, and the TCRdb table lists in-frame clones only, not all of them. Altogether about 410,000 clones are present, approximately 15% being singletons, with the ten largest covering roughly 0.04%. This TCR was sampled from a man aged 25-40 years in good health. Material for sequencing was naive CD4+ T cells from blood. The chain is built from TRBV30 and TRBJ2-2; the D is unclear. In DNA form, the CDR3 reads TGTGCCTGGAGTGTATACACCGGGGAGCTGTTTTTT. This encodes CAWSVYTGELFF.